The present entry profiles one T cell receptor beta chain with its context. V shed 6 bases and J 7 bases; nucleotides not matched to a gene: 10. The germline V gene has CDR1 MDHEN and CDR2 SYDVKM. CDR3 length equals 14 residues. Time point meaning: recipient sample about 28 days before transplant, after cytoreduction. The record originates from a study of T cell clonotyping in hematopoietic cell transplantation. Libraries were prepared by immunoSEQ multiplex PCR; TCRdb keeps only in-frame clonotypes and omits some of them. Here the sample spans tens of thousands of clones, under 85% being singletons. The chain couples TRBV28 to TRBJ1-2, with 8 bases fitting TRBD1. The TCR originated in a man aged 45 to 65 with myelodysplastic syndrome. Some clones in this sample may be carry-over from other donors' samples. This specimen consisted of peripheral blood mononuclear cells, obtained before stem cell transplant. CDR3 DNA sequence: TGTGCCAGCAGGAACAGGGGGATGAGTAGTGGCTACACCTTC. Translated: CASRNRGMSSGYTF.